This record looks at one TCR beta chain sequence and its context. The antigen it recognizes is unknown. Qualities for individual bases were not recorded, and no much larger clone is one base off. The V and J ends are trimmed by 5 bases and 6 bases, leaving 10 bases between them. Sequences SEHNR (CDR1) and FQNEAQ (CDR2) are obtained from the germline V gene (reference sequence). The CDR3, from cysteine to phenylalanine, totals 12 residues. Solely the CDR3 DNA is kept, with 36 bases framed from the first base. Library creation used PCR. Instrument used: Illumina HiSeq 2500. TCR libraries were prepared with molecular barcoding, using unique molecular identifiers to normalize TCRbeta repertoire quantification. TCRdb cleaned the public reads at Q25 with fastp, built clones with MiXCR and kept in-frame beta chains. Records with the same CDR3 protein are collapsed into one entry carrying the most frequent genes and DNA. Present in this sample are roughly 89,000 distinct CDR3 sequences, 12% of which were seen just once. Of the sample, 11% to 15% falls within the top ten clones.

This sample is part of a study of T-cell reconstitution after alpha-beta-depleted transplantation in children (dated by TCRdb to 2016 to 2018). Background for the entire study: T-cell immune reconstitution after TCRalphabeta/CD19-depleted allogeneic hematopoietic cell transplantation in children was quantitatively tracked in the study by means of TCR repertoire profiling.

The receptor was isolated from a human donor who donated a stem cell graft to a child with inherited bone marrow failure. Here the sequenced sample was PBMCs from the stem cell graft donor, taken from the stem cell graft. Here the chain combines TRBV7-9 and TRBJ1-2; the D segment could be TRBD1, given 5 matching bases. The DNA reads as follows: TGTGCCAGCAGCCTCACGGGGGATGGCTACACCTTC. Its protein reads: CASSLTGDGYTF.